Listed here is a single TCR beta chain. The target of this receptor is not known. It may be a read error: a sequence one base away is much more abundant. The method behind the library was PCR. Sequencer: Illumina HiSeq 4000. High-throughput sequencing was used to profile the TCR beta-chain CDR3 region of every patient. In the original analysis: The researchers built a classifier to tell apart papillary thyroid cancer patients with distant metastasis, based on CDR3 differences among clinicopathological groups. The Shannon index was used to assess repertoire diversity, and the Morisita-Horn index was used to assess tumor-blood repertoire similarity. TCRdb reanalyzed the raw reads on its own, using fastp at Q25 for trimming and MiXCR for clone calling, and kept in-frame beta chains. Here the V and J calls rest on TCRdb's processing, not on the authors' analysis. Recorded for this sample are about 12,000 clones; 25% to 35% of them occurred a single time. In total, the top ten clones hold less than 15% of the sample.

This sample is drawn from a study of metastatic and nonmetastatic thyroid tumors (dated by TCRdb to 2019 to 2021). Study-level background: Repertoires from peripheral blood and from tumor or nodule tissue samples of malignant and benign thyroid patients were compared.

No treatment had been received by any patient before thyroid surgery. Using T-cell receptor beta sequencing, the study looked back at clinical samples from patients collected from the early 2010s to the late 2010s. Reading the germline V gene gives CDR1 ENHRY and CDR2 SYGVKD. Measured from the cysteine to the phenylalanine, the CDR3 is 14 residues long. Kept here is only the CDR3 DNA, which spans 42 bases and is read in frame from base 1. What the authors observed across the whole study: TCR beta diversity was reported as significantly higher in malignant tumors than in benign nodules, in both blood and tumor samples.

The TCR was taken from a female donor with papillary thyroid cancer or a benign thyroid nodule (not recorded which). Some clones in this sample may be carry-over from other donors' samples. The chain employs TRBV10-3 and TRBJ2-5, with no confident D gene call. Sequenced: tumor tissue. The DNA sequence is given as TGTGTCATCAGTGAGCCGACTCTCGTAGAGACCCAGTACTTC. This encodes CVISEPTLVETQYF.